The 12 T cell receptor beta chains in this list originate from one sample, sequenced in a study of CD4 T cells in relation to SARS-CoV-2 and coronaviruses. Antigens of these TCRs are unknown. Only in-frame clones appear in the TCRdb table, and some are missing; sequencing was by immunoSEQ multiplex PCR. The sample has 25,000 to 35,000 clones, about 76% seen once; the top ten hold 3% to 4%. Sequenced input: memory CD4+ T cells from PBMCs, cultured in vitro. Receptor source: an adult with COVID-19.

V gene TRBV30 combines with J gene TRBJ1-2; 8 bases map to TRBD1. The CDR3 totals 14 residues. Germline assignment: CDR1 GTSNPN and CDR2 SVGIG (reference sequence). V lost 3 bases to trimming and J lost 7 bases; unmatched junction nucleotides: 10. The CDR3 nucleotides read TGTGCCTGGAGGGTCGGACAGGGAGGGACTGGCTACACCTTC. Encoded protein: CAWRVGQGGTGYTF.

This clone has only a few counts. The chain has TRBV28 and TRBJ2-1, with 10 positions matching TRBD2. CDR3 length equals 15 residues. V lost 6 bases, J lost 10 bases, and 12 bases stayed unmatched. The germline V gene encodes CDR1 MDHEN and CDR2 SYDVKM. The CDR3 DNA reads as TGTGCCAGCAGCCGCGAAGCGGGAGGGCGGCGGGAGCAGTTCTTC. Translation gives CASSREAGGRREQFF.

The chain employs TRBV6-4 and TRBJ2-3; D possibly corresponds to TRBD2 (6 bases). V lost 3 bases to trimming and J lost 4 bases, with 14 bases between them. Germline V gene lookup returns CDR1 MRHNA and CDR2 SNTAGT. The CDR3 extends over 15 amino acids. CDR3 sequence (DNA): TGTGCCAGCAGTGAGAGTTTGGGAGGAGCAGATACGCAGTATTTT. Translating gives CASSESLGGADTQYF.

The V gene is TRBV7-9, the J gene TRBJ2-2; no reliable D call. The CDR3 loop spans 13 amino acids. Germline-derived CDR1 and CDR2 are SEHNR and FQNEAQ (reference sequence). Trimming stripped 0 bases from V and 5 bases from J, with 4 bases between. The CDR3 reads CASSLAGTGELFF. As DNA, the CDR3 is TGTGCCAGCAGCTTAGCGGGGACCGGGGAGCTGTTTTTT.

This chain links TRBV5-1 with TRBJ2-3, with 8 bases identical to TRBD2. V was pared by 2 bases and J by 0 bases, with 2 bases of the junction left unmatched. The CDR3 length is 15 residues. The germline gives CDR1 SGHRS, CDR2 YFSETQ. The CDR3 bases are TGCGCCAGCAGCTTACTAGCGGTCAGCACAGATACGCAGTATTTT. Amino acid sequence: CASSLLAVSTDTQYF.

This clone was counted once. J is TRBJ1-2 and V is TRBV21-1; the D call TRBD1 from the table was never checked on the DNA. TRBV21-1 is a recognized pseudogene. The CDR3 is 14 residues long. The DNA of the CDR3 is TGTGCCAGCAGCGGCTGGCAGGTTTGTGATGGCTACACCTTC. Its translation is CASSGWQVCDGYTF.

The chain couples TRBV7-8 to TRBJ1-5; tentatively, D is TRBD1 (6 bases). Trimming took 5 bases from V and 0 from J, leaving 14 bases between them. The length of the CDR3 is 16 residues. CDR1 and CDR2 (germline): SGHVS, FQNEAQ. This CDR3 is CASSRGRGNSNQPQHF. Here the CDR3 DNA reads TGTGCCAGCAGCCGCGGCAGGGGCAATAGCAATCAGCCCCAGCATTTT.

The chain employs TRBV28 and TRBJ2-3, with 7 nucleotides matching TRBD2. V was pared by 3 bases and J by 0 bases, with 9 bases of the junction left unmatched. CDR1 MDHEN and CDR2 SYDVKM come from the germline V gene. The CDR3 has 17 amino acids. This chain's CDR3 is CASSFAGDFASTDTQYF. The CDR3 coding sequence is TGTGCCAGCAGTTTCGCGGGAGACTTTGCTAGCACAGATACGCAGTATTTT. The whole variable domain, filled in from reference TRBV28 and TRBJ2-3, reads DVKVTQSSRYLVKRTGEKVFLECVQDMDHENMFWYRQDPGLGLRLIYFSYDVKMKEKGDIPEGYSVSREKKERFSLILESASTNQTSMYLCASSFAGDFASTDTQYFGPGTRLTVL.

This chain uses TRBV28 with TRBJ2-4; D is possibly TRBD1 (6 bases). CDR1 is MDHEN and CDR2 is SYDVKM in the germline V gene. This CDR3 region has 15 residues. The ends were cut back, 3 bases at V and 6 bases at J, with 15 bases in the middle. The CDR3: CASSFLTGSGNIQYF. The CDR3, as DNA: TGTGCCAGCAGTTTCCTCACAGGGTCGGGAAACATTCAGTACTTC. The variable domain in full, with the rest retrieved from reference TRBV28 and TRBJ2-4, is DVKVTQSSRYLVKRTGEKVFLECVQDMDHENMFWYRQDPGLGLRLIYFSYDVKMKEKGDIPEGYSVSREKKERFSLILESASTNQTSMYLCASSFLTGSGNIQYFGAGTRLSVL.

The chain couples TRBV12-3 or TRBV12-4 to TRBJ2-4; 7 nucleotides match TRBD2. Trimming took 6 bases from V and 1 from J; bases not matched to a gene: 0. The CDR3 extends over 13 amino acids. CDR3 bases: TGTGCCAGCAGCGGGGGGGCCAAAAACATTCAGTACTTC. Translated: CASSGGAKNIQYF.

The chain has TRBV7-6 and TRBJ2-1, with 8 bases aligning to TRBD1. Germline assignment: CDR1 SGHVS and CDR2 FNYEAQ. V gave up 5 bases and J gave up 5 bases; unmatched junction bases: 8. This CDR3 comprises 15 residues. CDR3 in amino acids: CASSQGQALNNEQFF. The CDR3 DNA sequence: TGTGCCAGCAGCCAGGGACAGGCGCTGAACAATGAGCAGTTCTTC.

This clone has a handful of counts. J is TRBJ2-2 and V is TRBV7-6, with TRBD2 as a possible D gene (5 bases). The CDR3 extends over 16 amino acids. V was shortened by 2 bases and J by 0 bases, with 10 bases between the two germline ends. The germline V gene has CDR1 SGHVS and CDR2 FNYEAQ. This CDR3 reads CASSLRSDSNTGELFF. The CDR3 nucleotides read TGTGCCAGCAGCTTACGGTCGGACTCGAACACCGGGGAGCTGTTTTTT.